This is a list of T cell receptor beta chains from one sample in a study of Graves' ophthalmopathy and Graves' hyperthyroidism. TCRdb re-called the multiplex PCR reads through MiXCR, storing one row per CDR3 protein. The sample lists 170,000 or so distinct CDR3 sequences; 30% to 45% were seen once. Material: peripheral blood. These receptors came from a woman aged 40 to 50 with Graves' ophthalmopathy. Each CDR3 is given with its conserved first and last residue. The D gene is left open where the match is weak. A clone size is listed for some rows: how often the clone was seen (once, few, many), or a class if it is expanded.

CDR3 length: 16; J gene: TRBJ2-2; clone size: -; V gene: TRBV11-2; D gene: TRBD2; CDR3 DNA: TGTGCCAGCAGCTTCAAGCGGGAGGGAAGAAGGGGGGAGCTGTTTTTT; CDR3 protein: CASSFKREGRRGELFF
CDR3 length: 14; J gene: TRBJ1-1; clone size: -; V gene: TRBV6-1; D gene: TRBD1; CDR3 DNA: TGTGCCAGCAGGGCTTGGACAGGGAACACTGAAGCTTTCTTT; CDR3 protein: CASRAWTGNTEAFF
CDR3 length: 15; J gene: TRBJ2-7; clone size: -; V gene: TRBV15; D gene: TRBD1; CDR3 DNA: TGTGCCACCAGCAGGATAGGGACAGCCTCCTACGAGCAGTACTTC; CDR3 protein: CATSRIGTASYEQYF
CDR3 length: 15; J gene: TRBJ2-2; clone size: many; V gene: TRBV12-3/TRBV12-4; D gene: -; CDR3 DNA: TGTGCCAGCAGTCCCGGACTTACGAACACCGGGGAGCTGTTTTTT; CDR3 protein: CASSPGLTNTGELFF
CDR3 length: 13; J gene: TRBJ2-5; clone size: few; V gene: TRBV6-5; D gene: -; CDR3 DNA: TGTGCCAGCCCGGGAGCCCGGCAAGAGACCCAGTACTTC; CDR3 protein: CASPGARQETQYF
CDR3 length: 15; J gene: TRBJ2-7; clone size: many; V gene: TRBV6-5; D gene: -; CDR3 DNA: TGTGCCAGCAGTTCCGGGACTCTTAAAAACTACGAGCAGTACTTC; CDR3 protein: CASSSGTLKNYEQYF
CDR3 length: 15; J gene: TRBJ2-5; clone size: -; V gene: TRBV12-3/TRBV12-4; D gene: TRBD2; CDR3 DNA: TGTGCCAGCAGCACCCGGGCTAGCGGTGTTCTGACCCAGTACTTC; CDR3 protein: CASSTRASGVLTQYF
CDR3 length: 15; J gene: TRBJ2-2; clone size: many; V gene: TRBV11-1; D gene: TRBD1; CDR3 DNA: TGTGCCAGCAGCTTATGGGACAGTCGATCCGGGGAGCTGTTTTTT; CDR3 protein: CASSLWDSRSGELFF
CDR3 length: 12; J gene: TRBJ2-5; clone size: many; V gene: TRBV5-1; D gene: -; CDR3 DNA: TGCGCCAGCAGTACGAACCAAGAGACCCAGTACTTC; CDR3 protein: CASSTNQETQYF
CDR3 length: 15; J gene: TRBJ2-7; clone size: many; V gene: TRBV6-2/TRBV6-3; D gene: TRBD2; CDR3 DNA: TGTGCCAGCGGTTCTTGGACTAGCTCGGTCCACGAGCAGTACTTC; CDR3 protein: CASGSWTSSVHEQYF
CDR3 length: 16; J gene: TRBJ1-3; clone size: many; V gene: TRBV9; D gene: TRBD1; CDR3 DNA: TGTGCCAGCAGCCGATTTAGTACAGGGGAGGGAAACACCATATATTTT; CDR3 protein: CASSRFSTGEGNTIYF
CDR3 length: 15; J gene: TRBJ1-5; clone size: -; V gene: TRBV28; D gene: -; CDR3 DNA: TGTGCCAGCAGTTCCGACGGGGCCGACAATCAGCCCCAGCATTTT; CDR3 protein: CASSSDGADNQPQHF
CDR3 length: 15; J gene: TRBJ1-2; clone size: many; V gene: TRBV9; D gene: TRBD1; CDR3 DNA: TGTGCCAGCAGCGTAGGGCCGGGACAGGGGTATGGCTACACCTTC; CDR3 protein: CASSVGPGQGYGYTF
CDR3 length: 14; J gene: TRBJ2-5; clone size: -; V gene: TRBV6-2/TRBV6-3; D gene: -; CDR3 DNA: TGTGCCAGCAGTTATGGAGGCCTACAAGAGACCCAGTACTTC; CDR3 protein: CASSYGGLQETQYF
CDR3 length: 15; J gene: TRBJ1-5; clone size: many; V gene: TRBV2; D gene: TRBD1; CDR3 DNA: TGTGCCAGCAGTGAAAGGACAGGCTACAATCAGCCCCAGCATTTT; CDR3 protein: CASSERTGYNQPQHF
CDR3 length: 12; J gene: TRBJ1-1; clone size: -; V gene: TRBV6-1; D gene: TRBD1; CDR3 DNA: TGTGCCAGCAGGCTGGGACAGGGGAGAGCTTTCTTT; CDR3 protein: CASRLGQGRAFF
CDR3 length: 13; J gene: TRBJ1-2; clone size: -; V gene: TRBV28; D gene: -; CDR3 DNA: TGTGCCAGCAGTTTGATCAGGGCCTTTGGCTACACCTTC; CDR3 protein: CASSLIRAFGYTF
CDR3 length: 16; J gene: TRBJ2-7; clone size: -; V gene: TRBV11-2; D gene: TRBD2; CDR3 DNA: TGTGCCAGCAGCTTAGTCTCCGGGACTAGCGGCTACGAGCAGTACTTC; CDR3 protein: CASSLVSGTSGYEQYF
CDR3 length: 16; J gene: TRBJ2-7; clone size: -; V gene: TRBV6-1; D gene: -; CDR3 DNA: TGTGCCAGCATTGACGGCTACTTAGCGTCAAGGGGCGAGCAGTACTTC; CDR3 protein: CASIDGYLASRGEQYF
CDR3 length: 16; J gene: TRBJ2-1; clone size: many; V gene: TRBV11-2; D gene: TRBD2; CDR3 DNA: TGTGCCAGCAGCTTTTCCGGGACTAGCGGGAGAAATGAGCAGTTCTTC; CDR3 protein: CASSFSGTSGRNEQFF
CDR3 length: 14; J gene: TRBJ2-7; clone size: many; V gene: TRBV18; D gene: -; CDR3 DNA: TGTGCCAGCTCACCACCGGAAGGGACCTACGAGCAGTACTTC; CDR3 protein: CASSPPEGTYEQYF
CDR3 length: 19; J gene: TRBJ2-6; clone size: many; V gene: TRBV18; D gene: TRBD1; CDR3 DNA: TGTGCCAGCTCACCCCTAGAGGGACAGCGTCTCTCTGGGGCCAACGTCCTGACTTTC; CDR3 protein: CASSPLEGQRLSGANVLTF
CDR3 length: 18; J gene: TRBJ2-4; clone size: -; V gene: TRBV12-3/TRBV12-4; D gene: TRBD2; CDR3 DNA: TGTGCCAGCAGTTCCCCGAGGGGCGGGGGGATAGCCAAAAACATTCAGTACTTC; CDR3 protein: CASSSPRGGGIAKNIQYF
CDR3 length: 14; J gene: TRBJ2-5; clone size: many; V gene: TRBV20-1; D gene: -; CDR3 DNA: TGCAGTGCTAGAAAATTACTAGCTATGGAGACCCAGTACTTC; CDR3 protein: CSARKLLAMETQYF
CDR3 length: 14; J gene: TRBJ1-1; clone size: many; V gene: TRBV27; D gene: -; CDR3 DNA: TGTGCCAGCAGTTCCGGGACTATGAACACTGAAGCTTTCTTT; CDR3 protein: CASSSGTMNTEAFF
CDR3 length: 14; J gene: TRBJ2-5; clone size: many; V gene: TRBV11-1; D gene: TRBD1; CDR3 DNA: TGTGCCAGCAGCTTGGACAGGGGAGAGGAGACCCAGTACTTC; CDR3 protein: CASSLDRGEETQYF
CDR3 length: 15; J gene: TRBJ2-7; clone size: -; V gene: TRBV12-3/TRBV12-4; D gene: -; CDR3 DNA: TGTGCCAGCAGTAGTTCGGACGCGGAAGCCTACGAGCAGTACTTC; CDR3 protein: CASSSSDAEAYEQYF
CDR3 length: 13; J gene: TRBJ2-7; clone size: many; V gene: TRBV20-1; D gene: TRBD1; CDR3 DNA: TGCAGTGTATCCGACAGGGGGCGGGACGAGCAGTACTTC; CDR3 protein: CSVSDRGRDEQYF
CDR3 length: 15; J gene: TRBJ2-7; clone size: few; V gene: TRBV2; D gene: TRBD2; CDR3 DNA: TGTGCCAGCAGTGTACCGGGACTAGCTGCCGACGAGCAGTACTTC; CDR3 protein: CASSVPGLAADEQYF
CDR3 length: 15; J gene: TRBJ2-5; clone size: many; V gene: TRBV20-1; D gene: -; CDR3 DNA: TGCAGTGCTAGAGACCTCGCCTTCCCAGATGGGACCCAGTACTTC; CDR3 protein: CSARDLAFPDGTQYF